The clone carrying this T cell receptor beta chain was seen a few times. The antigen is unknown. CDR1 and CDR2 from the germline V gene are MGHDK and SYGVNS. J was trimmed by 4 bases and V by 5 bases; bases with no gene match: 16. The CDR3 is made up of 18 amino acids. These data belong to a study of CD8+ T cells in alopecia areata. RNA, once extracted, was reverse transcribed into cDNA for use as the sequencing template. Sequencing was performed with immunoSEQ multiplex PCR; in TCRdb, only in-frame clones are kept and a portion is missing. The sample lists roughly 100,000 clones, just under 60% occurring once. The treatment denotes: oral pan-JAK inhibitor, 5-10 mg twice daily. Sampling of alopecia areata patients yielded lesional scalp punch biopsies as well as peripheral blood. Study observations and caveats: Since there was just one nonresponder, nobody can yet say how baseline CD8+ expansion ties to response.

Sequenced here: CD8+ T cells sorted from blood, sampled at approximately week 56, from a patient treated with tofacitinib. The chain has TRBV25-1 and TRBJ2-2, with 7 bases matching TRBD2. The receptor comes from a human donor with alopecia areata. In DNA, the CDR3 is TGTGCCAGCAGTCGGTGGGGGGGTGGGGCAGCCCTCACCGGGGAGCTGTTTTTT. Amino acids: CASSRWGGGAALTGELFF.